This T cell receptor beta chain was sequenced during a study of tumor and adjacent non-tumor tissue in lung cancer. Study-wide context: Patients comprised some eleven adenocarcinoma, a couple of squamous cell carcinoma and 1 small cell lung cancer.

Germline CDR1 and CDR2: MNHEY and SVGAGI. V was clipped by 0 bases and J by 0 bases, with 9 bases between them. The CDR3 totals 16 residues. RNA was extracted from bulk tissue without any cell sorting. Between August and November 2014, newly diagnosed, chemotherapy-naive lung cancer patients underwent thoracic surgery in China. TCRbeta libraries were built with three rounds of nested PCR, modified from ARM-PCR. Each CDR3 protein gets one entry after TCRdb re-called the multiplex PCR reads with MiXCR. Here the sample spans 91,000 or so distinct CDR3 sequences, 67% being singletons. What was sequenced was lung tumor tissue. The TCR originated in a man aged 60 to 75 with non-small cell lung cancer. V usage is TRBV6-5 and J usage is TRBJ1-3; D call uncertain. CDR3 DNA: TGTGCCAGCAGTTACTCTGCAGGCCTCTCTGGAAACACCATATATTTT. Translation gives CASSYSAGLSGNTIYF.